This T cell receptor beta chain comes out of a study of shared clonotypes between healthy human individuals. The table came from immunoSEQ multiplex PCR; TCRdb's copy has only in-frame clones and leaves some out. Seen here are around 200,000 clones, roughly 70% observed once, and the top ten hold roughly a tenth. The sample taken for sequencing was memory CD4+ T cells sorted from blood. Subset specified: CD45RA-negative fraction. The receptor's source is a man aged 25 to 45 in good health.

The CDR3 bases are TGTGCCAGCACACCAGGGAGGAACACTGAAGCTTTCTTT. Amino acid sequence: CASTPGRNTEAFF. The chain couples TRBV2 to TRBJ1-1, with D possibly being TRBD1 (5 bases). V was cut by 7 bases and J by 1 base, with 10 bases left in between. The CDR3 runs to 13 residues. The germline V gene encodes CDR1 SNHLY and CDR2 FYNNEI.